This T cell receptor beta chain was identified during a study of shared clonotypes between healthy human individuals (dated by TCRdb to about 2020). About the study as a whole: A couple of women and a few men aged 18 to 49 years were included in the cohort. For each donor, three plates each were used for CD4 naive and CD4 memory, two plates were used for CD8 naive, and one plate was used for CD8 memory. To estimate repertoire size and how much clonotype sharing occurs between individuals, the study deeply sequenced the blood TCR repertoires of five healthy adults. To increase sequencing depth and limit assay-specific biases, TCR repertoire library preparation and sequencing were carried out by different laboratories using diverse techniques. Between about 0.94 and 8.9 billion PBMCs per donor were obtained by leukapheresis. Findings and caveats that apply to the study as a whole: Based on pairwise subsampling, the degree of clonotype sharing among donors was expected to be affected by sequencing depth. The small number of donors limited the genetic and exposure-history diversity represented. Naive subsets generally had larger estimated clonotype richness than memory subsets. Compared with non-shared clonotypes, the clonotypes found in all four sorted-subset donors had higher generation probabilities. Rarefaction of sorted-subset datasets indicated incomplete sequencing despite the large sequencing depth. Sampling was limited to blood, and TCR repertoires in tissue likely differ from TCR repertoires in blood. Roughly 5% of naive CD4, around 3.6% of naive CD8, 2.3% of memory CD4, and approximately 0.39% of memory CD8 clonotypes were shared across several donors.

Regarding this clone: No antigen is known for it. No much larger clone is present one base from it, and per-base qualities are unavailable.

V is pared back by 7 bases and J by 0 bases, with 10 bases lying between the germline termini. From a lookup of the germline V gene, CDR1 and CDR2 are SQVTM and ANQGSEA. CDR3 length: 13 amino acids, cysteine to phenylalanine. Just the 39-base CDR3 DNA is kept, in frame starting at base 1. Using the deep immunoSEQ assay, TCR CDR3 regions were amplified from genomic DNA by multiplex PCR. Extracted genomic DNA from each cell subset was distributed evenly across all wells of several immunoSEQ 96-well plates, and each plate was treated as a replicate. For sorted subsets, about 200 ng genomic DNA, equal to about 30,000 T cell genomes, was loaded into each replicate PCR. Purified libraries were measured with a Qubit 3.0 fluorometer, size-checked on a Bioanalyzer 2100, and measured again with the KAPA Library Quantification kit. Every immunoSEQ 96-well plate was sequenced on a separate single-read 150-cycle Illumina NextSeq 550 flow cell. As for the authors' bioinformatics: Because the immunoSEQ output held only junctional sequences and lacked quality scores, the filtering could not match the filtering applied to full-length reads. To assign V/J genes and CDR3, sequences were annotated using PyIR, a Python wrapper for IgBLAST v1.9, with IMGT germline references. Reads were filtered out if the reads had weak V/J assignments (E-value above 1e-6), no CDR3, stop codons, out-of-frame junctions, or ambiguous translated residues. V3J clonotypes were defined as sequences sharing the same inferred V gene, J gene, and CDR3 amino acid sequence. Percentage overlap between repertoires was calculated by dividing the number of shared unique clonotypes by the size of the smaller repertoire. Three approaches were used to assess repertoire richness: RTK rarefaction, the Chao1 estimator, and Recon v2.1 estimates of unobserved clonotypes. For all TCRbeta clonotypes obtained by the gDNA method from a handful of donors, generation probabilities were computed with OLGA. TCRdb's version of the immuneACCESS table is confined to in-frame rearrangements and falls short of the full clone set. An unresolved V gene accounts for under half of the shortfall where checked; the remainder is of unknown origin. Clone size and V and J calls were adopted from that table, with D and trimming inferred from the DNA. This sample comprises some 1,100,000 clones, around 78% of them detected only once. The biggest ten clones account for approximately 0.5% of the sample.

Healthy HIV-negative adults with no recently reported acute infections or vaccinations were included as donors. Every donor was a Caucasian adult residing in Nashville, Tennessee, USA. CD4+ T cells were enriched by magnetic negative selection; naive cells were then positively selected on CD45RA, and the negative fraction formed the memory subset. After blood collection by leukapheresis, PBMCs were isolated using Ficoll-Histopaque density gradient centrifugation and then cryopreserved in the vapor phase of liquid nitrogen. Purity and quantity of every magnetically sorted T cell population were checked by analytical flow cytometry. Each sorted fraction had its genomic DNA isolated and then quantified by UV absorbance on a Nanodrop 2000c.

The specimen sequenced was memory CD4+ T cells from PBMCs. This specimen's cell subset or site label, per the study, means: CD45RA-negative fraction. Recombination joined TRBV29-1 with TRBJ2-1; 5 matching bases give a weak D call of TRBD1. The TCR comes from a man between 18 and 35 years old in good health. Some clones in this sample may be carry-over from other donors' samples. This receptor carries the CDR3 CSARDSSYNEQFF. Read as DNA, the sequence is TGCAGCGCACGTGACAGCTCCTACAATGAGCAGTTCTTC.